This is a list of T cell receptor beta chains from one sample in a study of shared clonotypes between healthy human individuals. Clones were read by immunoSEQ multiplex PCR, and TCRdb kept only the in-frame ones, dropping some. The sample holds around 2.3 million clones, approximately 96% seen once. The sample taken for sequencing was naive CD4+ T cells sorted from blood. The receptors come from a young man in good health. Both conserved end residues are part of each CDR3. D genes are given only for firm matches. The listing skips clone size in some rows; elsewhere it reads once, few, many or a size class.

>TRBV5-1|.|TRBJ2-7|TRBD1
TGCGCCAGCAGCGCTACGGGACAGGAGGGGGCTGAGCAGTACTTC
CASSATGQEGAEQYF
>TRBV10-3|.|TRBJ2-1|.
TGTGCCATCAGTGAGTACGGCGTTCAGGACAATGAGCAGTTCTTC
CAISEYGVQDNEQFF
>TRBV5-1|.|TRBJ2-3|.
TGCGCCAGCATACGGGAGTCGGGCCCAGATACGCAGTATTTT
CASIRESGPDTQYF
>TRBV6-5|.|TRBJ1-1|.
TGTGCCAGCAGGACCCCGAACACTGAAGCTTTCTTT
CASRTPNTEAFF
>TRBV5-4|.|TRBJ2-7|.
TGTGCCAGCGTCACGGTCCACGAGCAGTACTTC
CASVTVHEQYF
>TRBV5-1|.|TRBJ2-2|.
TGCGCCAGCAGCTTGGGGCATAACACCGGGGAGCTGTTTTTT
CASSLGHNTGELFF
>TRBV7-9|.|TRBJ1-1|.
TGTGCCAGCAGCTTAGGTGTAGGGGCGGTTATGAACACTGAAGCTTTCTTT
CASSLGVGAVMNTEAFF
>TRBV29-1|.|TRBJ2-1|.
TGCAGCGTTGAGTATTCCGGGACGGCCTACAATGAGCAGTTCTTC
CSVEYSGTAYNEQFF
>TRBV12-2|.|TRBJ2-3|.
.
CASRLVGRGSTDTQYF
>TRBV5-6|.|TRBJ1-1|.
TGTGCCAGCAGCTCGGAAGGGAGGCCTGAAGCTTTCTTT
CASSSEGRPEAFF
>TRBV2|.|TRBJ2-7|.
TGTGCCAGCAGTGAAGGACATACCCACTCCTACGAGCAGTACTTC
CASSEGHTHSYEQYF
>TRBV7-9|once|TRBJ2-2|.
TGTGCCAGCATCAACCGGGGGAGCGGCACCGGGGAGCTGTTTTTT
CASINRGSGTGELFF
>TRBV4-1|.|TRBJ2-1|TRBD2
TGCGCCAGCTACGGGAGCGGGAGGTGGAATGAGCAGTTCTTC
CASYGSGRWNEQFF
>TRBV7-8|.|TRBJ1-1|.
TGTGCCAGCAGCTTAAGGGACAACCTAAGGGCTTTCTTT
CASSLRDNLRAFF
>TRBV5-1|.|TRBJ2-5|TRBD1
TGCGCCAGCAGCTTGGAGGGACAGGGGCCGGGGGAGACCCAGTACTTC
CASSLEGQGPGETQYF
>TRBV6-5|.|TRBJ1-2|TRBD1
TGTGCCAGCGGATACGTGGACAGGGCTAACTATGGCTACACCTTC
CASGYVDRANYGYTF
>TRBV19|.|TRBJ1-5|TRBD1
TGTGCCAGTAGAGGACAGGGTAAGGCTCAGCCCCAGCATTTT
CASRGQGKAQPQHF
>TRBV6-1|.|TRBJ2-2|.
TGTGCCAGCAGTGAGCTCGGGGACTCCATACGCACCGGGGAGCTGTTTTTT
CASSELGDSIRTGELFF
>TRBV4-1|.|TRBJ2-4|.
TGCGCCAGCAGCCAAGACCATTCCCCGTCGGCCAAAAACATTCAGTACTTC
CASSQDHSPSAKNIQYF
>TRBV21-1|.|TRBJ2-6|.
TGTGCCAGCAGCACAATGGTTCGGCTCCGGGGCGGAATAACCTCTGGGGCCAACGTCCTGACTTTC
CASSTMVRLRGGITSGANVLTF
>TRBV28|.|TRBJ2-3|TRBD2
TGTGCCAGCCACAAACTGACTAGCGGTGGCACAGATACGCAGTATTTT
CASHKLTSGGTDTQYF
>TRBV27|.|TRBJ1-6|TRBD1
TGTGCCAGCAGTTTTCAGGGGGTGAATTCACCCCTCCACTTT
CASSFQGVNSPLHF
>TRBV19|.|TRBJ2-3|.
TGTGCCAGTAGTACCCTTGGTGGGGGTTGGACAGATACGCAGTATTTT
CASSTLGGGWTDTQYF
>TRBV25-1|once|TRBJ1-4|.
TGTGCCAGCAGGGCCCCGGGTAATGAAAAACTGTTTTTT
CASRAPGNEKLFF
>TRBV7-9|.|TRBJ1-1|.
TGTGCCAGCAGAAATACCCCAGGGGACATGAACACTGAAGCTTTCTTT
CASRNTPGDMNTEAFF
>TRBV5-1|.|TRBJ2-2|.
TGCGCCAGCAGCTCCGGCGGGGAGATCACCGGGGAGCTGTTTTTT
CASSSGGEITGELFF
>TRBV7-9|.|TRBJ2-5|.
TGTGCCAGCAGCTTCTCTGAGGGAATGGAGACCCAGTACTTC
CASSFSEGMETQYF
>TRBV5-4|.|TRBJ2-1|.
TGTGCCAGCAGTGCCGCCTCATCCAGGGGAAACAATGAGCAGTTCTTC
CASSAASSRGNNEQFF
>TRBV13|.|TRBJ2-2|.
TGTGCCAGCAGCTTAGGGGACTCAGCCTCCGGGGAGCTGTTTTTT
CASSLGDSASGELFF
>TRBV7-2|.|TRBJ2-1|TRBD2
TGTGCCAGCAGCTTAGTTGGGACTAGCGGGAGAGGAGGTGAGCAGTTCTTC
CASSLVGTSGRGGEQFF
>TRBV18|.|TRBJ2-3|TRBD2
TGTGCCAGCTCACCACTCCCACGCGGGGGGGATAAGGCGGCGCAGTATTTT
CASSPLPRGGDKAAQYF
>TRBV6-7|.|TRBJ2-6|.
TGTGCCAGCAGTAACCTATATTTACAAAGTCGGGCCAACGTCCTGACTTTC
CASSNLYLQSRANVLTF
>TRBV29-1|.|TRBJ2-1|.
TGCAGCGGCCGTGGGTTGGGGGCAGGGTACAATGAGCAGTTCTTC
CSGRGLGAGYNEQFF
>TRBV11-2|.|TRBJ2-7|.
TGTGCCAGCAGCCTATACGAGCAGTACTTC
CASSLYEQYF
>TRBV11-2|.|TRBJ2-7|.
TGTGCCAGCAGCGGAACAGGGACTATCTACGAGCAGTACTTC
CASSGTGTIYEQYF
>TRBV4-2|.|TRBJ1-2|TRBD1
TGTGCCAGCAGCCGACGGACAGGGGGCGTACCCTATGGCTACACCTTC
CASSRRTGGVPYGYTF
>TRBV9|.|TRBJ2-2|.
TGTGCCAGCAGCGTAGCCTGGGGGAACACCGGGGAGCTGTTTTTT
CASSVAWGNTGELFF
>TRBV7-9|once|TRBJ2-3|TRBD1
TGTGCCAGCAGCTTATTGGGGACAGGGCTTTCGCTGGATACGCAGTATTTT
CASSLLGTGLSLDTQYF
>TRBV27|.|TRBJ1-6|.
TGTGCCAGCTGGGGAGGCCTTTATTCACCCCTCCACTTT
CASWGGLYSPLHF
>TRBV29-1|.|TRBJ1-1|TRBD1
TGCAGCGCAGCGACAGGGAGTACTGAAGCTTTCTTT
CSAATGSTEAFF
>TRBV6-4|.|TRBJ1-1|.
TGTGCCAGCAGTGACCCGCAGCTGAACACTGAAGCTTTCTTT
CASSDPQLNTEAFF
>TRBV28|once|TRBJ1-2|TRBD1
TGTGCCAGCAGTTTAGTAGTTAGCTTACAGGGGATTGACTATGGCTACACCTTC
CASSLVVSLQGIDYGYTF
>TRBV11-2|.|TRBJ2-7|TRBD2
TGTGCCAGCAGCTTAGATATACTAGCGCTCTCCTACGAGCAGTACTTC
CASSLDILALSYEQYF
>TRBV5-4|.|TRBJ2-7|TRBD1
TGTGCCAGCAGCTTGGAGACAGGGCCGGACTACGAGCAGTACTTC
CASSLETGPDYEQYF
>TRBV29-1|.|TRBJ2-7|TRBD1
TGCAGCGCTAGACAGGGTTCTTACGAGCAGTACTTC
CSARQGSYEQYF
>TRBV5-1|.|TRBJ1-6|.
TGCGCCAGCAGCTTCCGACAGCCCCTGGAGAATTCACCCCTCCACTTT
CASSFRQPLENSPLHF
>TRBV7-9|.|TRBJ2-3|TRBD1
TGTGCCAGCAGCCTCGGGACAGTTGTCACAGATACGCAGTATTTT
CASSLGTVVTDTQYF
>TRBV6-1|.|TRBJ1-1|.
TGTGCCAGCACGGGCCCGGGACGGAAGAACACTGAAGCTTTCTTT
CASTGPGRKNTEAFF
>TRBV4-2|.|TRBJ2-3|.
TGTGCCAGCAGTAGGGGTCGCACAGATACGCAGTATTTT
CASSRGRTDTQYF
>TRBV30|.|TRBJ1-4|.
TGTGCCTGGAGTGTACAAAGAGGGGGTGAAAAACTGTTTTTT
CAWSVQRGGEKLFF
>TRBV5-4|once|TRBJ2-6|.
TGTGCCAGCAGCTTGCAGGGAGCTGGGGCCAACGTCCTGACTTTC
CASSLQGAGANVLTF
>TRBV9|.|TRBJ2-5|TRBD1
TGTGCCAGCAGCGCCACGGACAGGGTGGGTGAGACCCAGTACTTC
CASSATDRVGETQYF
>TRBV6-6|.|TRBJ1-3|TRBD1
TGTGCCAGCAGTTCGACAGGGTCTGGAAACACCATATATTTT
CASSSTGSGNTIYF
>TRBV19|.|TRBJ2-2|.
TGTGCCAGTAGTATAAGTCAGGGGAACACCGGGGAGCTGTTTTTT
CASSISQGNTGELFF
>TRBV29-1|once|TRBJ1-2|.
TGCAGCGTGGGGCGTTATGGCTACACCTTC
CSVGRYGYTF
>TRBV6-1|.|TRBJ2-7|.
TGTGCCAGCAGTGAACCGGGGCGGAGTGAGGGGGTCGGCCAGCAGTACTTC
CASSEPGRSEGVGQQYF
>TRBV5-1|.|TRBJ2-7|.
TGCGCCAGCAGTCCCGATCGACTAGGACAAACCTACGCGCAGTACTTC
CASSPDRLGQTYAQYF
>TRBV5-1|.|TRBJ2-7|TRBD1
TGCGCCAGCAGCTGGGGGACAGTCTCCTACGAGCAGTACTTC
CASSWGTVSYEQYF
>TRBV30|once|TRBJ1-5|.
TGTGCCTGGAGTGTAGGACAATCGACGCATTTT
CAWSVGQSTHF
>TRBV30|.|TRBJ2-2|.
TGTGCCTGGAGTCAACAAACCGGGGAGCTGTTTTTT
CAWSQQTGELFF